The rows below give T cell receptor beta chains drawn from one sample of a study. TCRdb reanalysed the 5' RACE reads using MiXCR and keeps one entry per CDR3 protein. The table includes 35,000 to 50,000 distinct CDR3 sequences, around 23% detected once. The sample consisted of Tregs sorted from a lymph node. The receptors come from a female donor with breast cancer. Both conserved end residues are part of each CDR3. D genes are given only for firm matches. Clone size is shown for a subset of rows, as once, few, many or a class of expanded clone.

j_gene: TRBJ1-1
v_gene: TRBV6-1
d_gene: .
abundance: .
CDR3nt: TGTGCCAGCAGTGAAAGACCTGGGGTGAACACTGAAGCTTTCTTT
CDR3aa: CASSERPGVNTEAFF

j_gene: TRBJ2-1
v_gene: TRBV10-3
d_gene: TRBD2
abundance: .
CDR3nt: TGTGCCATCAGGGACGGACTAGCGGGAGGGGTTGAGCAGTTCTTC
CDR3aa: CAIRDGLAGGVEQFF

j_gene: TRBJ2-1
v_gene: TRBV15
d_gene: TRBD2
abundance: .
CDR3nt: TGTGCCACCAGCAAGTGGACTAGCGGGAGGGGGGAGCAGTTCTTC
CDR3aa: CATSKWTSGRGEQFF

j_gene: TRBJ2-3
v_gene: TRBV6-1
d_gene: TRBD2
abundance: many
CDR3nt: TGTGCCAGCAGTGCTAGACGAGCGGGGCACACAGATACGCAGTATTTT
CDR3aa: CASSARRAGHTDTQYF

j_gene: TRBJ1-2
v_gene: TRBV3-1
d_gene: .
abundance: few
CDR3nt: TGTGCCTGCGGGACGGGGTGGGATGGCTACACCTTC
CDR3aa: CACGTGWDGYTF

j_gene: TRBJ2-1
v_gene: TRBV2
d_gene: .
abundance: .
CDR3nt: TGTGCCAGCAGTGAACTGGGGAGCTCCTACAATGAGCAGTTCTTC
CDR3aa: CASSELGSSYNEQFF

j_gene: TRBJ2-2
v_gene: TRBV28
d_gene: TRBD2
abundance: few
CDR3nt: TGTGCCAGCATAGGGACTAGCGGGATCGGGGAGCTGTTTTTT
CDR3aa: CASIGTSGIGELFF

j_gene: TRBJ2-1
v_gene: TRBV11-3
d_gene: TRBD2
abundance: .
CDR3nt: TGTGCCAGCAGCTTCGGGACTAGCAATGAGCAGTTCTTC
CDR3aa: CASSFGTSNEQFF

j_gene: TRBJ2-7
v_gene: TRBV29-1
d_gene: .
abundance: many
CDR3nt: TGCAGCGTTGCGGAGGGTTCCCCCTACGAGCAGTACTTC
CDR3aa: CSVAEGSPYEQYF

j_gene: TRBJ1-4
v_gene: TRBV12-3/TRBV12-4
d_gene: .
abundance: few
CDR3nt: TGTGCCAGCACTAAGTCGACAGATGGGGATGAAAAACTGTTTTTT
CDR3aa: CASTKSTDGDEKLFF

j_gene: TRBJ2-1
v_gene: TRBV7-2
d_gene: .
abundance: .
CDR3nt: TGTGCCAGCAGCTTAGGGGGCCCTCTTGGTGACGGTTTCCACAATGAGCAGTTCTTC
CDR3aa: CASSLGGPLGDGFHNEQFF

j_gene: TRBJ1-5
v_gene: TRBV4-2
d_gene: .
abundance: few
CDR3nt: TGTGCCAGCAGCCATGTGGGTGGCAATCAGCCCCAGCATTTT
CDR3aa: CASSHVGGNQPQHF

j_gene: TRBJ2-1
v_gene: TRBV5-1
d_gene: .
abundance: .
CDR3nt: TGCCCCAGCAGCTTGGATGGCTACAATGAGCAGTTCTTC
CDR3aa: CPSSLDGYNEQFF

j_gene: TRBJ2-3
v_gene: TRBV25-1
d_gene: TRBD1
abundance: few
CDR3nt: TGTGCCAGCAGTAAGTCAGGGGGTCGCAAAGATACGCAGTATTTT
CDR3aa: CASSKSGGRKDTQYF

j_gene: TRBJ1-5
v_gene: TRBV10-3
d_gene: .
abundance: .
CDR3nt: TGTGCCACTAACGGGGCGCAGGGACATCGGCCCCAGCATTTT
CDR3aa: CATNGAQGHRPQHF

j_gene: TRBJ2-1
v_gene: TRBV20-1
d_gene: .
abundance: many
CDR3nt: TGCAGTGCTAGAGCACAGAGCTCCTACAATGAGCAGTTCTTC
CDR3aa: CSARAQSSYNEQFF

j_gene: TRBJ2-7
v_gene: TRBV28
d_gene: TRBD1
abundance: many
CDR3nt: TGTGCCAGCAGCCTCCTTGAGACAGGGGGCTACGAGCAGTACTTC
CDR3aa: CASSLLETGGYEQYF

j_gene: TRBJ2-7
v_gene: TRBV30
d_gene: .
abundance: .
CDR3nt: TGTGCCTGGAGTGCGGGACAATACGAGCAGTACTTC
CDR3aa: CAWSAGQYEQYF

j_gene: TRBJ2-2
v_gene: TRBV18
d_gene: .
abundance: .
CDR3nt: TGTGCCAGCTCGAAAGGGGGGTACACCGGGGAGCTGTTTTTT
CDR3aa: CASSKGGYTGELFF

j_gene: TRBJ2-3
v_gene: TRBV5-1
d_gene: .
abundance: many
CDR3nt: TGCGCTTCGAACGTCGGTCGACTTACCACAGATACGCAGTATTTT
CDR3aa: CASNVGRLTTDTQYF

j_gene: TRBJ2-3
v_gene: TRBV5-1
d_gene: .
abundance: many
CDR3nt: TGCGCCAGCAGCTTGGCCCCAGGATCAGATACGCAGTATTTT
CDR3aa: CASSLAPGSDTQYF

j_gene: TRBJ1-1
v_gene: TRBV5-1
d_gene: TRBD1
abundance: few
CDR3nt: TGCGCCAGCAGCGACCCAGGGGGGGGTAGCACTGAAGCTTTCTTT
CDR3aa: CASSDPGGGSTEAFF

j_gene: TRBJ2-2
v_gene: TRBV7-6
d_gene: .
abundance: .
CDR3nt: TGTGCCAGCAGCTCCTCTAGCTACGGGGAGCTGTTTTTT
CDR3aa: CASSSSSYGELFF

j_gene: TRBJ2-7
v_gene: TRBV12-3/TRBV12-4
d_gene: .
abundance: .
CDR3nt: TGTGCCAGCAGTCCCCGAGGGCAGGTTTTAGGGGAGCAGTACTTC
CDR3aa: CASSPRGQVLGEQYF

j_gene: TRBJ1-3
v_gene: TRBV4-1
d_gene: .
abundance: .
CDR3nt: TGCGCCAGCAGCCAAGTCCCAGGCGGAAACACCATATATTTT
CDR3aa: CASSQVPGGNTIYF

j_gene: TRBJ2-3
v_gene: TRBV7-3
d_gene: .
abundance: few
CDR3nt: TGTGCCAGCAGCCCCAACTTGGGTGATACGCAGTATTTT
CDR3aa: CASSPNLGDTQYF

j_gene: TRBJ2-7
v_gene: TRBV7-9
d_gene: .
abundance: few
CDR3nt: TGTGCCAGCAGCTTACCCAGCAAACCCTACGAGCAGTACTTC
CDR3aa: CASSLPSKPYEQYF

j_gene: TRBJ2-1
v_gene: TRBV4-1
d_gene: TRBD2
abundance: .
CDR3nt: TGCGCCAGCAGCCAAGGTCCCCCCGGAGCGGGGACGTCCTACAATGAGCAGTTCTTC
CDR3aa: CASSQGPPGAGTSYNEQFF

j_gene: TRBJ2-1
v_gene: TRBV28
d_gene: TRBD2
abundance: .
CDR3nt: TGTGCCAGCAGTCTAGGACTAGCGGGGGGTAATGAGCAGTTCTTC
CDR3aa: CASSLGLAGGNEQFF

j_gene: TRBJ1-1
v_gene: TRBV28
d_gene: .
abundance: once
CDR3nt: TGTGCCAGCAGAAGTGGGAGCACTGAAGCTTTCTTT
CDR3aa: CASRSGSTEAFF

j_gene: TRBJ2-4
v_gene: TRBV5-4
d_gene: TRBD2
abundance: .
CDR3nt: TGTGCCAGCAGCTTGGAACCAGCGGGACTAGCCAAAAACATTCAGTACTTC
CDR3aa: CASSLEPAGLAKNIQYF

j_gene: TRBJ2-7
v_gene: TRBV9
d_gene: .
abundance: many
CDR3nt: TGTGCCAGCAGCGTAGGTGGCTATGCCTACGAGCAGTACTTC
CDR3aa: CASSVGGYAYEQYF

j_gene: TRBJ2-1
v_gene: TRBV11-2
d_gene: .
abundance: .
CDR3nt: TGTGCCAGCAGTTCTTTGGTGGAGCAGTTCTTC
CDR3aa: CASSSLVEQFF

j_gene: TRBJ2-7
v_gene: TRBV5-6
d_gene: .
abundance: .
CDR3nt: TGTGCCAGCAGCTTGGATAGTAGCTCCTACGAGCAGTACTTC
CDR3aa: CASSLDSSSYEQYF

j_gene: TRBJ2-7
v_gene: TRBV20-1
d_gene: TRBD2
abundance: .
CDR3nt: TGCAGTGCTACACCGGGACTAGCGGGAGTCTTAGAGCAGTACTTC
CDR3aa: CSATPGLAGVLEQYF

j_gene: TRBJ1-4
v_gene: TRBV7-8
d_gene: .
abundance: once
CDR3nt: TGTGCCAGCAGCGTCAGGGATGAAAAACTGTTTTTT
CDR3aa: CASSVRDEKLFF

j_gene: TRBJ2-1
v_gene: TRBV10-2
d_gene: .
abundance: .
CDR3nt: TGCGCCAGCCAGCAGGGCGGGGCTGGCAATGAGCAGTTCTTC
CDR3aa: CASQQGGAGNEQFF

j_gene: TRBJ2-2
v_gene: TRBV5-1
d_gene: TRBD2
abundance: .
CDR3nt: TGCGCCAGCAGCACGGGACTAGCAGTCACCGGGGAGCTGTTTTTT
CDR3aa: CASSTGLAVTGELFF

j_gene: TRBJ2-1
v_gene: TRBV2
d_gene: .
abundance: once
CDR3nt: TGTGCCAGCACCTATCAGGGAATACAGTTCTTC
CDR3aa: CASTYQGIQFF

j_gene: TRBJ2-2
v_gene: TRBV20-1
d_gene: .
abundance: .
CDR3nt: TGCAGTGCTAGTGATGGGGGTCGACACGGGGAGCTGTTTTTT
CDR3aa: CSASDGGRHGELFF

j_gene: TRBJ2-5
v_gene: TRBV7-8
d_gene: TRBD1
abundance: .
CDR3nt: TGTGCCGGCATGGACCAGGGGGTAGAGGCCCAGTACTTC
CDR3aa: CAGMDQGVEAQYF